A single sample gave rise to the 20 T cell receptor beta chains below, sequenced in a study of T cells in Graves' hyperthyroidism and ophthalmopathy (dated by TCRdb to about 2019). Library preparation employed multiplex PCR. Sequenced on an Illumina HiSeq 2000. TCR beta CDR3 regions were amplified from RNA transcripts. A first-round RT-PCR of the TCR CDR3 used the HTBI primer set with the Qiagen OneStep RT-PCR kit. The raw public data were reprocessed by TCRdb itself: fastp quality trimming at Q25, MiXCR clonotype calling, in-frame beta chains only. A single entry per CDR3 protein holds the most common genes and DNA from its merged rows. Here the sample has around 280,000 distinct CDR3 sequences; 12% to 15% occur a single time. Roughly 7.9% of the sample is held by the ten biggest clonotypes. The sequencing sample was made of blood. Receptor source: a woman aged 40 to 50 with Graves' hyperthyroidism.

The V gene is TRBV11-2, the J gene TRBJ2-3; 8 nucleotides match TRBD2. Per germline, CDR1 SGHAT and CDR2 FQNNGV. The V gene end was trimmed by 11 bases and the J gene end by 1 base; junction bases not matched to a gene: 11. The length of the CDR3 is 15 residues. The DNA for the CDR3 is TGTGCCGGCAACCTAGCGGGCCCTGGCACAGATACGCAGTATTTT. Its protein product is CAGNLAGPGTDTQYF.

At least ten counts were recorded for this clonotype. The J gene is TRBJ2-5, the V gene TRBV28; 13 bases are a match to TRBD2. Germline values: CDR1 MDHEN, CDR2 SYDVKM. The CDR3 totals 16 residues. With V trimmed by 8 bases and J by 4 bases, 10 bases remained unmatched. The CDR3 region has the DNA TGTGCCAGCTCTTCCCCGAGACTAGCGGGAGGAGAGACCCAGTACTTC. Translated, it gives CASSSPRLAGGETQYF.

The chain is built from TRBV10-3 and TRBJ1-6; tentative D call: TRBD1 (5 bases). Germline CDR1 ENHRY, CDR2 SYGVKD. Trimming pared 3 bases from V and 8 bases from J, leaving 14 bases between. CDR3 size: 15 residues. CDR3 nucleotide sequence: TGTGCCATCAGTGACTCGCGGGGGGTAGATTCACCCCTCCACTTT. Translation gives CAISDSRGVDSPLHF.

This clonotype occurred many times. The J gene is TRBJ2-7, the V gene TRBV6-1; D not certain. Trimming left V 4 bases short and J 0 bases short, with 10 bases between. Germline CDR1 MNHNS, CDR2 SASEGT. The CDR3 sequence is 14 residues long. CDR3 sequence: CASSGPPISYEQYF. The CDR3 nucleotides read TGTGCCAGCAGTGGCCCACCGATCTCCTACGAGCAGTACTTC.

V is TRBV6-2 or TRBV6-3 and J is TRBJ1-5, with 11 bases identical to TRBD1. This CDR3 contains 14 residues. Germline V lookup: CDR1 MNHEY, CDR2 SVGEGT. The V and J ends lost 6 bases and 7 bases, in that order; junction bases with no gene match: 5. CDR3 DNA sequence: TGTGCCAGCAGCGGGACAGGGGGAGAACAGCCCCAGCATTTT. Its protein is CASSGTGGEQPQHF.

This clonotype showed up just a few times. Just one base apart from a much larger clone, this may be a read error. This chain connects TRBV11-2 to TRBJ2-7; a weak D match, TRBD1 (6 bases). The ends were cut back, 7 bases at V and 4 bases at J, with 11 bases in the middle. The CDR3 contains 12 residues. Per germline, CDR1 SGHAT and CDR2 FQNNGV. In DNA, the CDR3 is TGTGCCAGCACCCCAAGGGGGTACGAGCAGTACTTC. It yields the protein CASTPRGYEQYF.

In this sample, this clonotype turned up many times. The rearrangement links TRBV6-5 to TRBJ2-3; D is perhaps TRBD1 (6 bases). This CDR3 contains 14 residues. V shed 0 bases and J shed 6 bases, with 10 bases lying between them. Germline values: CDR1 MNHEY, CDR2 SVGAGI. In DNA form, the CDR3 reads TGTGCCAGCAGTTACTCCAGGGGTGTTGATACGCAGTATTTT. Its protein product is CASSYSRGVDTQYF.

This clonotype was picked up one time. The V call is TRBV10-3, the J call TRBJ2-1, with a tentative D call TRBD1 (5 bases). Germline V gene lookup returns CDR1 ENHRY and CDR2 SYGVKD. The CDR3 is 11 amino acids. Trimming took off 6 bases at V and 9 bases at J, with 9 bases between the two ends. The DNA of the CDR3 is TGTGCCATCAGGCAGGGTAGTGAGCAGTTCTTC. It encodes CAIRQGSEQFF.

The rearrangement joins TRBV6-1 to TRBJ1-2; D unclear. Germline V gene data show CDR1 as MNHNS and CDR2 as SASEGT. CDR3 size: 11 residues. Trimming left V 6 bases short and J 6 bases short, with 8 bases between. CDR3 sequence: CASSPADGYTF. The CDR3 region has the DNA TGTGCCAGCAGCCCGGCCGATGGCTACACCTTC.

This clonotype was observed at least ten times. The rearrangement links TRBV24-1 to TRBJ2-7; 10 positions match TRBD2. V lost 2 bases and J lost 3; bases outside the gene matches: 6. Germline V gene data show CDR1 as KGHDR and CDR2 as SFDVKD. CDR3 length equals 16 residues. CDR3 bases: TGTGCCACCAGTGATTCGCGGACTAGCGGATACTACGAGCAGTACTTC. This gives the protein CATSDSRTSGYYEQYF.

The chain carries TRBV30 and TRBJ2-1; unclear D gene. This CDR3 is built from 10 residues. V was cut by 0 bases and J by 10 bases, with 4 bases left in between. Germline CDR1 GTSNPN, CDR2 SVGIG (reference sequence). The CDR3 here is CAWSVNEQFF. The CDR3 DNA reads TGTGCCTGGAGTGTGAACGAGCAGTTCTTC.

This clonotype was recorded at least ten times. The rearrangement joins TRBV12-3 or TRBV12-4 to TRBJ1-4; D perhaps matches TRBD1 (6 bases). Trimming pared 4 bases from V and 5 bases from J, leaving 14 bases between. The length of the CDR3 is 15 residues. The CDR3 region has the DNA TGTGCCAGCAGTTCGCCGGGACAAGAAAATGAAAAACTGTTTTTT. Translated: CASSSPGQENEKLFF.

This clonotype was seen a handful of times. The rearrangement uses TRBV19 and TRBJ1-6; 7 nucleotides agree with TRBD1. After removal of 4 bases from V and 3 bases from J, the junction contained 9 bases not matched to a gene. The germline gives CDR1 LNHDA, CDR2 SQIVND (reference sequence). The CDR3 consists of 17 residues. The CDR3 region has the DNA TGTGCCAGTAGTACATCCCAACGGACAGGCTATAATTCACCCCTCCACTTT. It is translated as CASSTSQRTGYNSPLHF.

The CDR3 sequence: CASSQDVSGLDGYTF. The CDR3 DNA follows: TGTGCCAGCAGCCAAGATGTTTCAGGGCTTGATGGCTACACCTTC. This chain joins TRBV14 and TRBJ1-2; TRBD1 might be the D (5 bases). Trimming removed 0 bases from V and 6 bases from J, with 14 bases in between. The CDR3 covers 15 residues. Germline V gene data show CDR1 as SGHDN and CDR2 as FVKESK.

There are a few counts of this clonotype. This sequence may be a read error, since a much larger clone differs from it by one base. This chain links TRBV3-1 with TRBJ2-3, with D uncertain. This CDR3 contains 15 residues. Germline CDR1 is LGHDT and CDR2 is YNNKEL (reference sequence). The CDR3 loop is CAGSQGWSSADTQYF. In DNA form, the CDR3 reads TGTGCCGGCAGCCAAGGGTGGAGCTCCGCAGATACGCAGTATTTT.

This clonotype was detected a few times. The rearrangement joins TRBV5-1 to TRBJ2-7; 8 bases line up with TRBD1. V was pared by 2 bases and J by 5 bases, with 3 bases of the junction left unmatched. The CDR3 consists of 13 residues. Germline V lookup: CDR1 SGHRS, CDR2 YFSETQ. In DNA, the CDR3 is TGCGCCAGCAGCTTTCAGGGGGCCCACGAGCAGTACTTC. This sequence encodes CASSFQGAHEQYF.

This clonotype was observed at least ten times. This rearrangement joins TRBV2 to TRBJ2-2, with 8 nucleotides matching TRBD2. V was clipped by 1 base and J by 4 bases; unmatched bases: 8. Per germline, CDR1 SNHLY and CDR2 FYNNEI. This CDR3 has 17 residues. The CDR3 spells CASSEDGLAGPTGELFF. In DNA, the CDR3 is TGTGCCAGCAGTGAAGACGGGTTAGCGGGACCCACCGGGGAGCTGTTTTTT.

This clonotype has a handful of counts. The rearrangement joins TRBV20-1 to TRBJ2-7; possible D gene TRBD2, 6 bases. Germline lookup yields CDR1 DFQATT and CDR2 SNEGSKA (reference sequence). There are 15 residues in the CDR3. CDR3 in amino acids: CSPVEYGGDLYEQYF. The CDR3 DNA is TGCAGCCCCGTCGAGTACGGGGGAGACCTCTACGAGCAGTACTTC.

This clonotype showed up many times. The CDR3 region has the DNA TGTGCCAGCAGTTTCGGGGGCGCACACGGATTGGGATCACCCCTCCACTTT. Its translation: CASSFGGAHGLGSPLHF. The chain couples TRBV28 to TRBJ1-6; a possible D gene is TRBD1 (6 bases). The germline V gene has CDR1 MDHEN and CDR2 SYDVKM. The V and J ends lost 3 bases and 10 bases respectively, with 22 bases between them. This CDR3 region has 17 residues.

The CDR3: CASRFGAFDAGELFF. The CDR3 DNA sequence: TGTGCCAGCAGATTCGGGGCTTTCGACGCCGGGGAGCTGTTTTTT. The chain has TRBV12-3 or TRBV12-4 and TRBJ2-2, with D tentatively TRBD1 or TRBD2 (5 bases each). V lost 6 bases, J lost 6 bases, and 17 bases lay in between. The CDR3 runs to 15 residues.